What follows are 8 T cell receptor beta chains derived from one specimen sequenced in a study of T cells after posttransplantation cyclophosphamide. Measured with immunoSEQ multiplex PCR; TCRdb has only the in-frame clones, and not every one. Reported are 35,000 to 40,000 clones, none seen only once; the ten largest carry approximately 6.3%. The sequenced sample consisted of PBMCs. These receptors came from a man younger than 40 in good health and a related stem cell transplant donor.

This clone has a count of ten or more. The rearrangement joins TRBV18 to TRBJ2-7, with 8 bases aligning to TRBD1. Trimming at V came to 2 bases and at J to 2 bases, leaving 14 bases not matched to a gene. The CDR3 totals 18 residues. CDR1 and CDR2 (germline): KGHSH, LQKENI. CDR3 protein: CASSPISVPQGAPYEQYF. DNA for the CDR3: TGTGCCAGCTCACCAATAAGTGTTCCCCAGGGGGCCCCCTACGAGCAGTACTTC.

This rearrangement joins TRBV29-1 to TRBJ2-3, with 7 bases lining up with TRBD2. CDR1 and CDR2 from the germline V gene are SQVTM and ANQGSEA. This CDR3 has 13 amino acids. The V segment lost 7 bases and the J segment 5 bases; nucleotides outside the gene matches: 9. The CDR3 bases are TGCAGCGGTGCTGCAGGGAGGGGAGATACGCAGTATTTT. Its translation: CSGAAGRGDTQYF.

This clone was seen at least ten times. This chain uses TRBV27 with TRBJ1-1, with 8 bases that match TRBD1. Per germline, CDR1 MNHEY and CDR2 SMNVEV (reference sequence). Trimming removed 3 bases from V and 4 bases from J; junction bases left unmatched: 4. The CDR3 totals 14 residues. The CDR3: CASSLQGAGTEAFF. The CDR3 DNA sequence: TGTGCCAGCAGTTTGCAGGGGGCAGGCACTGAAGCTTTCTTT.

The table lists this clone with many counts. The CDR3 loop reads CASSPRDGQGNYGYTF. The CDR3 coding sequence is TGTGCCAGCTCACCGCGAGACGGACAGGGCAACTATGGCTACACCTTC. The rearrangement joins TRBV18 to TRBJ1-2, with 8 nucleotides matching TRBD1. In germline, CDR1 is KGHSH, CDR2 LQKENI. This CDR3 has 16 residues. V lost 3 bases, J lost 2 bases, and 8 bases stayed unmatched.

This clone was detected ten times or more. The chain joins TRBV5-6 to TRBJ1-3; tentative D call: TRBD1 (6 bases). The V gene lost 3 bases and the J gene lost 0 bases, with 19 bases spanning the gap. The CDR3 has 18 amino acids. CDR1 SGHDT and CDR2 YYEEEE come from the germline V gene. The CDR3 is CASSSTRGGRNSGNTIYF. CDR3 DNA: TGTGCCAGCAGCTCAACCAGGGGAGGTAGGAACTCTGGAAACACCATATATTTT.

Only a few counts were recorded for this clone. Here the CDR3 reads CASSLDLGPNQPQHF. Here the CDR3 DNA reads TGTGCCAGCAGCTTGGACCTAGGCCCCAATCAGCCCCAGCATTTT. The J gene is TRBJ1-5, the V gene TRBV5-5; D gene unclear. V gave up 0 bases and J gave up 3 bases, with 10 bases separating them. Per the germline V gene, CDR1 is SGHKS and CDR2 is YYEKEE (reference sequence). The CDR3 is 15 amino acids.

In this sample, this clone turned up many times. The chain has TRBV6-4 and TRBJ1-1; D is ambiguous. The germline V and J ends were trimmed by 5 bases and 1 base, with 17 bases remaining between them. Germline-derived CDR1 and CDR2 are MRHNA and SNTAGT. This CDR3 has 16 residues. The CDR3 nucleotides read TGTGCCAGCAGTCAATATTCCAGCGCCCCGAACACTGAAGCTTTCTTT. Protein product: CASSQYSSAPNTEAFF.

J is TRBJ2-2 and V is TRBV5-1; 9 bases fit TRBD2. The J segment lost 2 bases and the V segment lost 6 bases, leaving 11 bases of the junction unmatched. The germline V gene has CDR1 SGHRS and CDR2 YFSETQ. The CDR3 totals 17 residues. The CDR3 is CASKLRIAGANTGELFF. The DNA for the CDR3 is TGCGCCAGCAAGCTCAGGATAGCGGGGGCCAACACCGGGGAGCTGTTTTTT.